This T cell receptor beta chain is from a study of T cells after posttransplantation cyclophosphamide. Study-wide findings and caveats: TRB overlap between skin or GI tissue T cells and blood was limited.

The method was immunoSEQ multiplex PCR; TCRdb's version includes in-frame clones alone and lacks a portion of them. The sample shows some 61,000 clones, 85% to 95% of them seen only once. A word on this clone: Its antigen is as yet unknown.

Germline values: CDR1 MNHNS, CDR2 SASEGT. V lost 6 bases, J lost 4 bases, and 12 bases lay in between. The CDR3 loop spans 14 amino acids. V is TRBV6-1 and J is TRBJ2-2, with D perhaps TRBD1 or TRBD2 (7 bases each). The receptor was derived from a woman in her 30s in good health and a related stem cell transplant donor. Sequenced input: PBMCs. CDR3 DNA sequence: TGTGCCAGCAGAGCGGGACAGATCACCGGGGAGCTGTTTTTT. Translated, it gives CASRAGQITGELFF.